The 3 T cell receptor beta chains in this list originate from one sample, sequenced in a study of identical twins (dated by TCRdb to the mid-2010s). The receptor library was made with 5' RACE. Sequencing took place on an Illumina HiSeq 2000. The public reads were quality trimmed at Q25 with fastp and then assembled into clones with MiXCR by TCRdb, keeping productive beta chains. Each entry is one CDR3 protein sequence, shown with its most common DNA and genes. The sample includes 400,000 or so distinct CDR3 sequences, with around 9.7% observed a single time. Jointly, the top ten make up roughly 9% of the sample. The sample taken for sequencing was naive T cells sorted from blood. Reading the label with the study, this specimen's cell subset or site is: cells isolated with a human naive T-cell isolation kit. The source of these receptors is a woman between 50 and 59 years old in good health.

V gene TRBV20-1 combines with J gene TRBJ2-7, with TRBD1 as a possible D gene (6 bases). This CDR3 spans 12 amino acids. The germline V gene has CDR1 DFQATT and CDR2 SNEGSKA (reference sequence). Trimming left V 3 bases short and J 13 bases short, with 19 bases between. The CDR3 nucleotides are TGCAGTGCTAGTTACGGGGCCAGGGGAGTTTACTTC. Residues: CSASYGARGVYF.

The chain joins TRBV27 to TRBJ2-1; 11 bases match TRBD2. The CDR3 is 13 amino acids. The V segment lost 5 bases and the J segment 11 bases; nucleotides outside the gene matches: 5. Per the germline V gene, CDR1 is MNHEY and CDR2 is SMNVEV (reference sequence). The CDR3 is CASSTLAGGQQFF. CDR3 sequence (DNA): TGTGCCAGCAGTACCTTAGCGGGAGGGCAGCAGTTCTTC.

There are a few counts of this clonotype. The V and J genes are TRBV6-1 and TRBJ2-7, with D unclear. Trimming took 1 base from V and 1 from J, leaving 5 bases between them. CDR1 is MNHNS, CDR2 SASEGT, per germline. This CDR3 is 13 amino acids long. The CDR3 region has the DNA TGTGCCAGCAGTGAAGACAATTCCTACGAGCAGTACTTC. It translates to CASSEDNSYEQYF.